This T cell receptor (beta chain) was recovered during a study of patients and donors after allogeneic stem cell transplantation. The CDR3 has 16 amino acids. Deletions cut 0 bases from V and 3 bases from J, with 14 bases between. CDR1 and CDR2 from the germline V gene are LGHDT and YNNKEL (reference sequence). One entry per CDR3 protein, called by TCRdb with MiXCR from the RT-PCR reads. The sample includes approximately 200,000 distinct CDR3 sequences, around 40% of them seen just once. The sequencing sample was made of blood, either unsorted or a sorted T cell fraction (not recorded which). The source of this sequence is a human donor who was either an allogeneic HSCT recipient or a stem cell or donor lymphocyte infusion donor (not recorded which). It is not recorded whose cells these are; they may come from a transplant donor. This chain uses TRBV3-1 with TRBJ1-1, with D perhaps TRBD1 (6 bases). The CDR3 DNA reads as TGTGCCAGCAGCCAAGAATTGAAGGAGGGGGACACTGAAGCTTTCTTT. Amino acids: CASSQELKEGDTEAFF.